This T cell receptor beta chain is drawn from a study of T cells in localized non-small cell lung cancer. Points on this clone: The antigen is undetermined.

Whole-study findings and limits: Greater T cell density in blood accompanied longer overall survival. Adjacent lung was found to contain a median about 55 of the top 100 tumor clones.

Data came from immunoSEQ multiplex PCR; TCRdb stores just in-frame clones and leaves some out. The data contain about 31,000 clones, approximately 90% of them seen just once; the ten biggest clones take up around 10%. The input for sequencing was peripheral blood, taken before any cancer treatment. The sequence was collected from a woman aged 35-75 years with stage I lung adenocarcinoma.

This CDR3 is CASSLYANTEAFF. DNA of the CDR3: TGTGCCAGCAGTCTGTACGCGAACACTGAAGCTTTCTTT. The chain links TRBV2 to TRBJ1-1; D is unresolved. V lost 5 bases and J lost 1, with 8 bases in between. Germline V gene data show CDR1 as SNHLY and CDR2 as FYNNEI. The length of the CDR3 is 13 residues.